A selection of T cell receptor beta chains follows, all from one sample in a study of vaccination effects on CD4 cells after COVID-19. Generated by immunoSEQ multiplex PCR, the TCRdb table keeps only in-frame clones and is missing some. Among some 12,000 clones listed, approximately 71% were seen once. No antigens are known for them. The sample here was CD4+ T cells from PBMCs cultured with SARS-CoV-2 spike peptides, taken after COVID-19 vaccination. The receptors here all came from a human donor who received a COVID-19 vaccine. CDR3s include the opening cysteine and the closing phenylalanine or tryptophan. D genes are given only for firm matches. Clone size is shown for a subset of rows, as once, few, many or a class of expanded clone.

CASSYSPFSGANVLTF	TGTGCCAGCAGTTACAGTCCGTTCTCTGGGGCCAACGTCCTGACTTTC	.	TRBV6-6	TRBJ2-6	.
CASSQREASNQPQHF	TGTGCCAGCAGCCAACGCGAGGCTAGCAATCAGCCCCAGCATTTT	large	TRBV3-1/TRBV3-2	TRBJ1-5	.
CASSDRDRGYTF	TGTGCCAGCAGCGACAGGGATCGGGGCTACACCTTC	.	TRBV12-3/TRBV12-4	TRBJ1-2	TRBD1
CASRVGRGGETQYF	TGTGCCAGTAGAGTAGGCAGGGGTGGCGAGACCCAGTACTTC	.	TRBV19	TRBJ2-5	.
CASNPPGWDGYTF	TGTGCCAGCAACCCCCCGGGGTGGGATGGCTACACCTTC	.	TRBV7-9	TRBJ1-2	.
CASSSTGQLTGELFF	TGTGCCAGCAGCTCGACGGGACAGCTAACCGGGGAGCTGTTTTTT	.	TRBV9	TRBJ2-2	TRBD1
CASSRHLGNYGYTF	TGCGCCAGCAGTCGACATCTAGGAAACTATGGCTACACCTTC	.	TRBV5-1	TRBJ1-2	.
CAISDPVVRAYGYTF	TGTGCCATCAGTGACCCGGTCGTAAGGGCCTATGGCTACACCTTC	.	TRBV10-3	TRBJ1-2	.
CASSIRAGKETQYF	TGTGCCAGTAGTATTAGAGCGGGGAAAGAGACCCAGTACTTC	.	TRBV19	TRBJ2-5	TRBD2
CATRQGARNGYTF	TGTGCCACCAGACAGGGGGCTAGGAATGGCTACACCTTC	.	TRBV6-5	TRBJ1-2	TRBD1
CASSFQGVAEAFF	TGTGCCAGCAGCTTTCAGGGTGTCGCTGAAGCTTTCTTT	.	TRBV7-2	TRBJ1-1	.
CAWSGASGKQFF	TGTGCCTGGAGTGGCGCTAGCGGGAAGCAGTTCTTC	.	TRBV30	TRBJ2-1	TRBD2
CASSQVVGYEQYF	TGTGCCAGCAGCCAAGTTGTCGGCTACGAGCAGTACTTC	.	TRBV14	TRBJ2-7	.
CASSLDRGKNEKLFF	TGTGCCAGCAGCTTAGACAGGGGGAAGAATGAAAAACTGTTTTTT	once	TRBV7-9	TRBJ1-4	TRBD1
CASSEIGYYGYTF	TGTGCCAGCAGTGAAATTGGGTACTATGGCTACACCTTC	.	TRBV2	TRBJ1-2	.
CTSGACDRAYEQYF	TGCACCAGCGGCGCTTGTGACAGGGCCTACGAGCAGTACTTC	.	TRBV1	TRBJ2-7	.
CASSLVALTYEQYF	TGCGCCAGCAGCTTGGTAGCCCTAACCTACGAGCAGTACTTC	.	TRBV5-1	TRBJ2-7	.
CASSFYGGRAVEAFF	TGTGCCAGCAGCTTCTACGGGGGACGAGCTGTTGAAGCTTTCTTT	.	TRBV5-4	TRBJ1-1	.
CASSLGFPEQPQHF	TGTGCCAGCAGCTTAGGTTTTCCCGAACAACCCCAGCATTTT	.	TRBV7-8	TRBJ1-5	.
CASRTGRDTEAFF	TGTGCCAGTAGAACGGGGAGGGACACTGAAGCTTTCTTT	.	TRBV19	TRBJ1-1	.
CASSSTRRRGTGELFF	TGTGCCAGCAGTTCGACTAGGCGGAGGGGGACCGGGGAGCTGTTTTTT	.	TRBV6-5	TRBJ2-2	.
CASSRNMFTEAFF	TGTGCCAGCAGCCGAAACATGTTTACTGAAGCTTTCTTT	few	TRBV3-1/TRBV3-2	TRBJ1-1	.
CASSPPVRSNEQYF	TGTGCCAGCAGCCCTCCGGTCCGTTCCAACGAGCAGTACTTC	.	TRBV7-9	TRBJ2-7	.
CSVLLTTRQETQYF	TGCAGCGTCTTGCTAACTACTAGGCAAGAGACCCAGTACTTC	.	TRBV29-1	TRBJ2-5	.
CASSQGYGNQPQHF	TGTGCCAGCAGCCAAGGGTACGGCAATCAGCCCCAGCATTTT	.	TRBV3-1/TRBV3-2	TRBJ1-5	.
CASSFNGGASNTGELFF	TGTGCCAGCAGCTTCAACGGGGGGGCCTCTAACACCGGGGAGCTGTTTTTT	.	TRBV7-2	TRBJ2-2	TRBD2
CASSRIQGEGGYTF	TGTGCCAGCAGCCGAATACAGGGGGAGGGTGGCTACACCTTC	.	TRBV3-1/TRBV3-2	TRBJ1-2	TRBD1
CSLGIAGATDTQYF	TGCAGCCTTGGGATAGCGGGAGCCACAGATACGCAGTATTTT	.	TRBV29-1	TRBJ2-3	TRBD2
CAWSVAPNQPQHF	TGTGCCTGGAGTGTAGCCCCAAATCAGCCCCAGCATTTT	few	TRBV30	TRBJ1-5	.
CASSRDADTQYF	TGTGCCAGCAGCCGAGACGCAGATACGCAGTATTTT	.	TRBV7-2	TRBJ2-3	.
CASSLGAPSSYNEQFF	TGTGCCAGCAGCTTGGGAGCGCCGAGCTCCTACAATGAGCAGTTCTTC	.	TRBV5-4	TRBJ2-1	.
CAISEGTGHEQFF	TGTGCCATCAGTGAGGGGACAGGCCATGAGCAGTTCTTC	.	TRBV10-3	TRBJ2-1	TRBD1
CASSLGQGNGYTF	TGCGCCAGCAGCTTGGGACAGGGGAATGGCTACACCTTC	few	TRBV5-1	TRBJ1-2	TRBD1
CASSTGTSGETQYF	TGTGCCAGCAGTACTGGGACTAGTGGAGAGACCCAGTACTTC	.	TRBV6-6	TRBJ2-5	TRBD2
CVSRVHYGYTF	TGTGTCAGCAGGGTACACTATGGCTACACCTTC	few	TRBV7-9	TRBJ1-2	.
CASSLKGTSGRNEQFF	TGTGCCAGCTCACTGAAGGGGACTAGCGGGAGGAATGAGCAGTTCTTC	.	TRBV18	TRBJ2-1	TRBD2
CASRGQGKYEQYF	TGTGCCAGCAGAGGACAGGGGAAATACGAGCAGTACTTC	.	TRBV25-1	TRBJ2-7	TRBD1
CATSARQGAFHEQYF	TGTGCCACCAGTGCGAGACAGGGGGCTTTCCACGAGCAGTACTTC	medium-sized	TRBV24-1	TRBJ2-7	TRBD1
CASRHIQGFLDEKLFF	TGTGCCAGCAGACACATACAGGGTTTCCTTGATGAAAAACTGTTTTTT	.	TRBV6-4	TRBJ1-4	.
CASSLGGGSTGELFF	TGCGCCAGCAGCTTGGGTGGAGGGAGTACCGGGGAGCTGTTTTTT	.	TRBV5-1	TRBJ2-2	.
CASSPPNHHTDTQYF	TGTGCCAGCAGTCCGCCAAACCATCACACAGATACGCAGTATTTT	.	TRBV28	TRBJ2-3	.
CASSKDRNSGNTIYF	TGTGCCAGCAGCAAAGACAGGAACTCTGGAAACACCATATATTTT	.	TRBV21-1	TRBJ1-3	.
CAHGETVNTEAFF	TGTGCCCATGGGGAGACTGTCAACACTGAAGCTTTCTTT	.	TRBV6-5	TRBJ1-1	.
CASSHIGGTSGGVGAQYF	TGCGCCAGCAGCCATATAGGGGGTACTAGCGGGGGGGTAGGGGCGCAGTATTTT	few	TRBV4-3	TRBJ2-3	TRBD2
CASSVGQQETQYF	TGTGCCAGCAGCGTCGGACAGCAAGAGACCCAGTACTTC	.	TRBV5-4	TRBJ2-5	.
CASSSWGGYTEAFF	TGTGCCAGCAGTTCTTGGGGGGGCTACACTGAAGCTTTCTTT	few	TRBV28	TRBJ1-1	.
CASSLATVSYEQYF	TGTGCCAGCAGCTTAGCCACGGTTTCGTACGAGCAGTACTTC	.	TRBV7-9	TRBJ2-7	.
CASTRDTDNSPLHF	TGTGCCAGCACCAGAGACACAGACAATTCACCCCTCCACTTT	.	TRBV7-9	TRBJ1-6	.
CASSTMGRVITDTQYF	TGTGCCAGCAGCACCATGGGGAGGGTAATCACAGATACGCAGTATTTT	.	TRBV5-8	TRBJ2-3	TRBD2